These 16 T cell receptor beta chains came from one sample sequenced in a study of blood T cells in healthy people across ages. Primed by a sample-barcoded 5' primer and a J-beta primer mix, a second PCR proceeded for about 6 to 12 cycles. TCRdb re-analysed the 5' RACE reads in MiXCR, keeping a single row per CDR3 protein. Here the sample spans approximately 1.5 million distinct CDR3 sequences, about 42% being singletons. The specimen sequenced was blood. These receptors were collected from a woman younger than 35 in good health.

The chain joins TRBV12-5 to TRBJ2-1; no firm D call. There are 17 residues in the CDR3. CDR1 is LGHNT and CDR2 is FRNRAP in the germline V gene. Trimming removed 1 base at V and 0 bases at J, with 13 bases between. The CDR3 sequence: CASGLDTVARSYNEQFF. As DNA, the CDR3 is TGTGCTAGTGGTTTGGATACAGTCGCTCGCTCCTACAATGAGCAGTTCTTC.

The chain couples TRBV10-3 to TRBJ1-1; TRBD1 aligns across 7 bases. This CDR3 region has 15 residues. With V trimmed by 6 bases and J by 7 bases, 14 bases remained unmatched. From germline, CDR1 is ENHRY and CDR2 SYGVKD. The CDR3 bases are TGTGCCATCAGGTCCCCTACAGGGGCCCAAATTGAAGCTTTCTTT. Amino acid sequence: CAIRSPTGAQIEAFF.

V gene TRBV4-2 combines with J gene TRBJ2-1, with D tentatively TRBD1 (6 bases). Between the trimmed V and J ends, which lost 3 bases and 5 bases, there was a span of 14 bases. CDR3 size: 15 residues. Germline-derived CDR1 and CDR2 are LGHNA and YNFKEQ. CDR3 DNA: TGTGCCAGCAGCCACGTCGGGGCAGGGGACAATGAGCAGTTCTTC. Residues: CASSHVGAGDNEQFF.

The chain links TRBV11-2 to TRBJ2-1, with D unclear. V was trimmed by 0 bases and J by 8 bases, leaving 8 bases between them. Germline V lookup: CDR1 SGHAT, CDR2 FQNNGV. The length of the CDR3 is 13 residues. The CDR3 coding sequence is TGTGCCAGCAGCTTAGACAGGCTCGATGAGCAGTTCTTC. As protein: CASSLDRLDEQFF.

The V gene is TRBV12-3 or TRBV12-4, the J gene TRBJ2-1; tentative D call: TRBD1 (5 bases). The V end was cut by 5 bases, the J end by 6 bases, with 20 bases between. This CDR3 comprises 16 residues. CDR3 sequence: CASSQALKGIINEQFF. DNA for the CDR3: TGTGCCAGCAGTCAAGCTCTTAAGGGGATCATCAATGAGCAGTTCTTC.

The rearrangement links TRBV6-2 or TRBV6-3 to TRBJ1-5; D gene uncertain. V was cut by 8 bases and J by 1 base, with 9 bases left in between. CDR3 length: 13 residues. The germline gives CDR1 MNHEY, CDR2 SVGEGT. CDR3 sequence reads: CASWGKSNQPQHF. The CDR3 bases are TGTGCCAGCTGGGGAAAAAGCAATCAGCCCCAGCATTTT.

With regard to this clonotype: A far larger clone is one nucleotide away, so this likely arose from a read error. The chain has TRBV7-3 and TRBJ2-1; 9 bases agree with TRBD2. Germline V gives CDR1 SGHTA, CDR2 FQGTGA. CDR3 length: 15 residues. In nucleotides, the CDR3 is TGTGCCAGCAGCATTAGCGGGAGCTCCTACAATGGGCAGTTCTTC. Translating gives CASSISGSSYNGQFF.

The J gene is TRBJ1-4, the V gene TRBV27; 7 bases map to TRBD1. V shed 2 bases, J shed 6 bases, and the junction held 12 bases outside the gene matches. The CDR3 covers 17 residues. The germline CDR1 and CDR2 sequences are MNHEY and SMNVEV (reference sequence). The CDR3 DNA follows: TGTGCCAGCAGTTTAGAACTAATGGCCACAGGGGATGAAAAACTGTTTTTT. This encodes CASSLELMATGDEKLFF.

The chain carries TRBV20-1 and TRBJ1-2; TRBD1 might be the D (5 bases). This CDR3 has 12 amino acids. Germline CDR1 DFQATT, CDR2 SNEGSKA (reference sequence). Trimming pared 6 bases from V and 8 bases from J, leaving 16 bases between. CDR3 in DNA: TGCAGTGCCCTTCTCGCAGGGAGAGGCTACACCTTC. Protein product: CSALLAGRGYTF.

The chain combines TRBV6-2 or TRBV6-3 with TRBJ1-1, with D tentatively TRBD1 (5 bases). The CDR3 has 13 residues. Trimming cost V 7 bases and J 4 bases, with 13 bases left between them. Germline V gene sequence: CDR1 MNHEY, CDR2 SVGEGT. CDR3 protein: CASMDLRVTEAFF. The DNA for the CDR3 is TGTGCCAGCATGGACCTCAGGGTCACTGAAGCTTTCTTT.

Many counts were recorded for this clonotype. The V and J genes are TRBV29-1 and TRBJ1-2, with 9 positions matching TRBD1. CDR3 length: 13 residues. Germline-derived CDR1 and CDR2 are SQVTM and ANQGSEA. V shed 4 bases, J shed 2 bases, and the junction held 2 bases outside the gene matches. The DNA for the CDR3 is TGCAGCGTTGGGGGGACAGGGAACTATGGCTACACCTTC. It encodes CSVGGTGNYGYTF.

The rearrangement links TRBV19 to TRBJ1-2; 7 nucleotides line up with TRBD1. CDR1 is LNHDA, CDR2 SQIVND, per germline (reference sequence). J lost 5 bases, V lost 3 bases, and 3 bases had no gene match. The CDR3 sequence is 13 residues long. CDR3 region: CASSIDRAYGYTF. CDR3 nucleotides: TGTGCCAGTAGTATCGACAGGGCGTATGGCTACACCTTC.

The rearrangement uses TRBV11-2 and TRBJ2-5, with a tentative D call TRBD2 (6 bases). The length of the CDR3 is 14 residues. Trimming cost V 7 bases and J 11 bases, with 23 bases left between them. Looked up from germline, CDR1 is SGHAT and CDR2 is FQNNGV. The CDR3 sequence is CASKRLALRNEQYF. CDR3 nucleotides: TGTGCCAGCAAGAGGCTAGCGCTACGTAATGAGCAGTACTTC. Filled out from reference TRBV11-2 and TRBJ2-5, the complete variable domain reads EAGVAQSPRYKIIEKRQSVAFWCNPISGHATLYWYQQILGQGPKLLIQFQNNGVVDDSQLPKDRFSAERLKGVDSTLKIQPAKLEDSAVYLCASKRLALRNEQYFGPGTRLLVL.

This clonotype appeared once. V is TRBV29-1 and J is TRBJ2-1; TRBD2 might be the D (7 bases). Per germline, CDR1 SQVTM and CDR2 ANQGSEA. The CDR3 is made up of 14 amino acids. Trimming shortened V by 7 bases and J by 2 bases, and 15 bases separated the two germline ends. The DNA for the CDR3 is TGCAGCGCAGGGGCTAGCGGTACCTACAATGAGCAGTTCTTC. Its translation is CSAGASGTYNEQFF.

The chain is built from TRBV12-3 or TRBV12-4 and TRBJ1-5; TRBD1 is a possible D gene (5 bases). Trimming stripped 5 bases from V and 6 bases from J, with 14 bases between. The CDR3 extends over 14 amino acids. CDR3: CASSTQGGRQPQHF. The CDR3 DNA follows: TGTGCCAGCAGTACCCAGGGTGGGCGTCAGCCCCAGCATTTT.

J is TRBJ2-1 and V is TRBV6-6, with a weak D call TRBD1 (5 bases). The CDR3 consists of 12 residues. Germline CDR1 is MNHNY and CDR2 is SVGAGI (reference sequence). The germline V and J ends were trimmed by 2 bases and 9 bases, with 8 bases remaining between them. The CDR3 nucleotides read TGTGCCAGCAGTTACGGGGCAAGTGAGCAGTTCTTC. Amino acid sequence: CASSYGASEQFF.